These T cell receptor beta chains were read from a single sample in a study. Via MiXCR, TCRdb re-called the 5' RACE reads, giving one row per CDR3 protein. The repertoire holds roughly 58,000 distinct CDR3 sequences, with about 20% as singletons. The sequenced material came from tumor-infiltrating Tregs sorted from the breast tumor. The receptors come from a female donor with breast cancer. Both conserved end residues are part of each CDR3. The D gene is left open where the match is weak. Where a row states a size, it is once, few, many or the class of an expanded clone; other rows omit it.

D	V	J	length	size	CDR3	DNA
.	TRBV15	TRBJ2-1	19	few	CATSRDLGTQVRSYNEQFF	TGTGCCACCAGCAGAGATCTGGGGACCCAAGTACGCTCCTACAATGAGCAGTTCTTC
.	TRBV27	TRBJ2-7	17	.	CASSLFDIGQNSYEQYF	TGTGCCAGCAGTTTATTTGATATCGGACAGAACTCCTACGAGCAGTACTTC
.	TRBV18	TRBJ2-1	15	few	CASSPPGQTNNEQFF	TGTGCCAGCTCACCTCCCGGACAGACTAACAATGAGCAGTTCTTC
.	TRBV24-1	TRBJ1-2	13	many	CATSDDLNYGYTF	TGTGCCACCAGTGATGACCTTAACTATGGCTACACCTTC
.	TRBV7-2	TRBJ2-7	14	many	CASSLQGFGNEQYF	TGTGCCAGCAGCTTACAGGGATTTGGGAACGAGCAGTACTTC
TRBD1	TRBV4-3	TRBJ2-5	14	few	CASSHTGGQETQYF	TGCGCCAGCAGCCATACAGGGGGACAAGAGACCCAGTACTTC
TRBD1	TRBV5-1	TRBJ1-2	14	.	CASSLGQGASGYTF	TGCGCCAGCAGCCTTGGACAGGGGGCAAGTGGCTACACCTTC
TRBD2	TRBV6-1	TRBJ2-1	16	many	CASSDPSGGTYNEQFF	TGTGCCAGCAGTGACCCGTCGGGAGGGACCTACAATGAGCAGTTCTTC
TRBD1	TRBV18	TRBJ1-2	15	few	CASSDSTGTDYGYTF	TGTGCCAGCTCAGACTCGACAGGGACGGACTATGGCTACACCTTC
.	TRBV19	TRBJ1-1	16	.	CASMVNRALLGTEAFF	TGTGCCAGTATGGTAAACCGTGCCCTATTGGGCACTGAAGCTTTCTTT
TRBD2	TRBV5-1	TRBJ2-5	17	few	CASSLLTSGSRTGIQYF	TGCGCCAGCAGCTTACTGACTAGCGGGAGCCGCACAGGGATCCAGTACTTC
TRBD1	TRBV5-6	TRBJ2-1	15	.	CASSPGQVSYNEQFF	TGTGCCAGCAGCCCCGGACAGGTATCCTACAATGAGCAGTTCTTC
.	TRBV6-2/TRBV6-3	TRBJ1-5	13	many	CASSWAENQPQHF	TGTGCCAGCAGTTGGGCAGAAAATCAGCCCCAGCATTTT
TRBD1	TRBV7-9	TRBJ2-5	13	few	CASSQGQGETQYF	TGTGCCAGCAGCCAGGGACAGGGGGAGACCCAGTACTTC
.	TRBV20-1	TRBJ2-7	12	many	CSATHSEGEQYF	TGCAGTGCTACCCATTCGGAAGGCGAGCAGTACTTC
.	TRBV7-2	TRBJ1-1	14	.	CASSLDRLNTEAFF	TGTGCCAGCAGCTTAGACAGACTGAACACTGAAGCTTTCTTT
TRBD2	TRBV20-1	TRBJ2-1	15	.	CSASVTSGFYNEQFF	TGCAGTGCTAGTGTGACTAGCGGGTTCTACAATGAGCAGTTCTTC
.	TRBV5-4	TRBJ2-4	17	many	CASSYSFTGLAKNIQYF	TGTGCCAGCAGCTATTCTTTCACGGGACTAGCCAAAAACATTCAGTACTTC
TRBD2	TRBV7-9	TRBJ2-7	14	.	CASSPRTSSYEQYF	TGTGCCAGCAGCCCAAGGACTAGCTCCTACGAGCAGTACTTC
TRBD1	TRBV5-1	TRBJ2-5	15	many	CASFRTGSNQETQYF	TGCGCCAGCTTCAGGACAGGATCGAACCAAGAGACCCAGTACTTC
.	TRBV4-1	TRBJ2-7	14	many	CASSHERYSYEQYF	TGCGCCAGCAGCCACGAGCGGTACTCCTACGAGCAGTACTTC
TRBD2	TRBV6-1	TRBJ2-5	14	.	CATQLAGGQETQYF	TGTGCCACCCAACTGGCGGGAGGGCAAGAGACCCAGTACTTC
.	TRBV18	TRBJ2-3	16	.	CASSSQGGAVTDTQYF	TGTGCCAGCTCCAGTCAGGGCGGTGCTGTCACAGATACGCAGTATTTT
.	TRBV12-3/TRBV12-4	TRBJ1-5	15	.	CASSLYGSSNQPQHF	TGTGCCAGCAGTTTGTACGGGAGCAGCAATCAGCCCCAGCATTTT
.	TRBV6-1	TRBJ2-5	16	many	CASSEAPGYRGETQYF	TGTGCCAGCAGTGAAGCGCCAGGGTACCGTGGGGAGACCCAGTACTTC
.	TRBV19	TRBJ1-1	13	few	CASSQGLNTEAFF	TGTGCCAGTAGTCAGGGTCTGAACACTGAAGCTTTCTTT
.	TRBV10-1	TRBJ2-2	15	.	CASSLASVNTGERFF	TGCGCCAGCAGCCTGGCTAGCGTCAACACCGGGGAGCGGTTTTTT
.	TRBV7-9	TRBJ2-5	13	few	CASSTFYQETQYF	TGTGCCAGCAGCACATTTTACCAAGAGACCCAGTACTTC
.	TRBV7-8	TRBJ2-3	13	.	CASSPSAWNTQYF	TGTGCCAGCAGCCCGAGCGCCTGGAATACGCAGTATTTT
.	TRBV6-2/TRBV6-3	TRBJ1-5	13	few	CASSQMGEQPQHF	TGTGCCAGCAGCCAGATGGGAGAGCAGCCCCAGCATTTT
.	TRBV5-1	TRBJ2-2	14	.	CASSLAGEIGELFF	TGCGCCAGCAGCTTGGCCGGAGAAATCGGGGAGCTGTTTTTT
TRBD1	TRBV20-1	TRBJ1-1	14	.	CSARRTGGKAEAFF	TGCAGTGCTAGGCGGACAGGGGGGAAGGCTGAAGCTTTCTTT
.	TRBV30	TRBJ2-1	12	few	CAWSGGYNEQFF	TGTGCCTGGAGTGGGGGTTACAATGAGCAGTTCTTC
TRBD2	TRBV4-1	TRBJ2-2	17	.	CASSQGMRTRNTGELFF	TGCGCCAGCAGCCAAGGTATGCGGACTAGAAACACCGGGGAGCTGTTTTTT
TRBD1	TRBV7-2	TRBJ1-1	15	few	CASSLNAGGINEAFF	TGTGCCAGCAGCTTAAACGCAGGGGGCATCAATGAAGCTTTCTTT
.	TRBV29-1	TRBJ2-5	13	.	CSAEGRTGETQYF	TGCAGCGCCGAAGGGAGGACGGGGGAGACCCAGTACTTC
.	TRBV24-1	TRBJ1-2	12	many	CATSDSNYGYTF	TGTGCCACCAGTGACAGTAACTATGGCTACACCTTC
.	TRBV20-1	TRBJ2-7	13	medium-sized	CSARRDPTYEQYF	TGCAGTGCTAGGCGGGACCCGACCTACGAGCAGTACTTC
.	TRBV12-3/TRBV12-4	TRBJ2-5	17	many	CASSPTLSGTHKETQYF	TGTGCCAGCAGCCCAACCCTCTCCGGGACGCACAAAGAGACCCAGTACTTC
.	TRBV5-1	TRBJ1-1	12	many	CASRGDGKQAFF	TGCGCCAGCAGGGGGGACGGAAAGCAAGCTTTCTTT
.	TRBV20-1	TRBJ2-7	13	.	CSATRDTNYEQYF	TGCAGTGCTACCCGGGATACAAACTACGAGCAGTACTTC
.	TRBV27	TRBJ2-1	14	.	CASGSYTLYNEQFF	TGTGCCAGCGGATCATACACCCTCTACAATGAGCAGTTCTTC
.	TRBV5-6	TRBJ2-7	9	few	CASSCRDSF	TGTGCCAGCAGCTGCCGGGACTCCTTC
TRBD2	TRBV18	TRBJ2-3	16	.	CASSPPSAGALDTQYF	TGTGCCAGCTCACCACCGTCAGCGGGAGCGCTAGATACGCAGTATTTT
TRBD1	TRBV29-1	TRBJ1-1	13	many	CSVRTGVETEAFF	TGCAGCGTTAGGACAGGGGTAGAAACTGAAGCTTTCTTT
.	TRBV5-1	TRBJ1-1	15	few	CASSLAWRGIAEAFF	TGCGCCAGCAGCTTGGCTTGGAGGGGCATCGCTGAAGCTTTCTTT
.	TRBV3-1	TRBJ2-5	13	few	CASTLEVKETQYF	TGTGCCAGTACGTTGGAGGTTAAAGAGACCCAGTACTTC
.	TRBV5-1	TRBJ1-5	15	few	CASSVLGGDNQPQHF	TGCGCCAGCAGCGTCCTTGGAGGAGACAATCAGCCCCAGCATTTT
.	TRBV28	TRBJ2-2	17	.	CASSLGTSGPNTGELFF	TGTGCCAGCAGTTTGGGTACGAGCGGGCCGAACACCGGGGAGCTGTTTTTT
TRBD1	TRBV5-1	TRBJ2-7	14	few	CASSLQGFEDEQYF	TGCGCCAGCAGCTTACAGGGGTTTGAAGACGAGCAGTACTTC
TRBD2	TRBV4-2	TRBJ2-7	20	.	CASSQKVGTSGISPPGEQYF	TGTGCCAGCAGCCAAAAAGTGGGGACTAGCGGGATCTCCCCACCTGGGGAGCAGTACTTC
.	TRBV6-6	TRBJ1-5	13	many	CASMKGTNQPQHF	TGTGCCAGCATGAAGGGCACCAATCAGCCCCAGCATTTT
.	TRBV19	TRBJ2-3	13	.	CASNGGSTDTQYF	TGTGCCAGTAATGGAGGGTCCACAGATACGCAGTATTTT
.	TRBV7-3	TRBJ2-5	15	.	CASSLSGGLGETQYF	TGTGCCAGCAGCTTATCCGGGGGGCTTGGGGAGACCCAGTACTTC
.	TRBV4-2	TRBJ2-7	14	.	CASSQASISYEQYF	TGTGCCAGCAGCCAGGCGAGCATCTCCTACGAGCAGTACTTC